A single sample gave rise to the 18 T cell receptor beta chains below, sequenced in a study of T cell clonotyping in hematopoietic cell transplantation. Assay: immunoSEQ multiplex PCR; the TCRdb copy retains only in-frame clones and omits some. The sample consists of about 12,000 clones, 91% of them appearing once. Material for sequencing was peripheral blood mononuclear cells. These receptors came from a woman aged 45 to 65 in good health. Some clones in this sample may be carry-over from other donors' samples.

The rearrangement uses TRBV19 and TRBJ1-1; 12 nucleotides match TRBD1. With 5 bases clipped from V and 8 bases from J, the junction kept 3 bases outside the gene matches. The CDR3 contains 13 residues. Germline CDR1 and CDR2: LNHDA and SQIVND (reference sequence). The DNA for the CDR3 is TGTGCCAGTAGTGCGGGACAGGGGGCAGAAGCTTTCTTT. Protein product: CASSAGQGAEAFF. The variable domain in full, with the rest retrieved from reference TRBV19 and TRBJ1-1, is DGGITQSPKYLFRKEGQNVTLSCEQNLNHDAMYWYRQDPGQGLRLIYYSQIVNDFQKGDIAEGYSVSREKKESFPLTVTSAQKNPTAFYLCASSAGQGAEAFFGQGTRLTVV.

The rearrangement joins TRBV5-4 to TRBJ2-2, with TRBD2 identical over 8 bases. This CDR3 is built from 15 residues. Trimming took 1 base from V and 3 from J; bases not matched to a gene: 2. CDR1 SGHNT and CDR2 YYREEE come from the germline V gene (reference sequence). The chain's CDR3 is CASSLKRGYTGELFF. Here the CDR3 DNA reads TGTGCCAGCAGCTTGAAGCGGGGGTACACCGGGGAGCTGTTTTTT.

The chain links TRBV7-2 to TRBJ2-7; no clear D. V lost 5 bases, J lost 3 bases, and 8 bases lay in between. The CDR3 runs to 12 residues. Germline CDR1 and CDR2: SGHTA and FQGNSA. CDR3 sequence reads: CASSQIDYEQYF. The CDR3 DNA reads TGTGCCAGCAGCCAAATTGACTACGAGCAGTACTTC.

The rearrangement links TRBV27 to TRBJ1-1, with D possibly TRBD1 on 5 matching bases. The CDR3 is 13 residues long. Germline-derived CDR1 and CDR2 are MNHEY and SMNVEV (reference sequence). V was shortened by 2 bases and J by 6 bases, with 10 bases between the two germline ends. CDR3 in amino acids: CASSLQGRAEAFF. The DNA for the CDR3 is TGTGCCAGCAGTTTACAGGGACGCGCTGAAGCTTTCTTT.

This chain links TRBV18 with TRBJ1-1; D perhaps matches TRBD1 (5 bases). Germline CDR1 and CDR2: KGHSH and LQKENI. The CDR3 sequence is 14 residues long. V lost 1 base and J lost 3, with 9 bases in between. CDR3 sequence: CASSPQGRHTEAFF. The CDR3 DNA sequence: TGTGCCAGCTCACCACAGGGGCGGCACACTGAAGCTTTCTTT. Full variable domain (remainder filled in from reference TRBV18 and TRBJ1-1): NAGVMQNPRHLVRRRGQEARLRCSPMKGHSHVYWYRQLPEEGLKFMVYLQKENIIDESGMPKERFSAEFPKEGPSILRIQQVVRGDSAAYFCASSPQGRHTEAFFGQGTRLTVV.

The CDR3 DNA reads TGTGCCAGCAGTTACCAGCAGGGTGTCAACGAGCAGTACTTC. The encoded protein is CASSYQQGVNEQYF. V gene TRBV6-5 combines with J gene TRBJ2-7, with D perhaps matching TRBD1 (5 bases). This CDR3 is 14 amino acids long. The V gene lost 2 bases and the J gene lost 5 bases, with 13 bases spanning the gap. The germline CDR1 and CDR2 sequences are MNHEY and SVGAGI.

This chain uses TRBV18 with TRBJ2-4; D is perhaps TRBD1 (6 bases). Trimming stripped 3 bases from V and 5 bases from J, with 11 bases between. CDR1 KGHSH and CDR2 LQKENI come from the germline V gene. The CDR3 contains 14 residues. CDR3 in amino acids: CASSPTTGQNIQYF. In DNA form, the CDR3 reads TGTGCCAGCTCACCGACGACAGGCCAAAACATTCAGTACTTC.

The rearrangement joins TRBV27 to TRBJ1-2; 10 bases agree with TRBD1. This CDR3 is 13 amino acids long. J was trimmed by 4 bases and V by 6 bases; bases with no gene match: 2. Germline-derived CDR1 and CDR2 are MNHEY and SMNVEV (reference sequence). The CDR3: CASRTGGAYGYTF. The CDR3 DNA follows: TGTGCCAGCAGGACAGGGGGCGCCTATGGCTACACCTTC.

DNA of the CDR3: TGTGCCAGCAGCCAAGATCCGAAAACCGGGACAGGGAATGAAAAACTGTTTTTT. It encodes CASSQDPKTGTGNEKLFF. The chain employs TRBV4-2 and TRBJ1-4, with TRBD1 matching 9 bases. Trimming cost V 0 bases and J 5 bases; bases outside gene matches: 10. The CDR3 consists of 18 residues. CDR1 is LGHNA and CDR2 is YNFKEQ in the germline V gene.

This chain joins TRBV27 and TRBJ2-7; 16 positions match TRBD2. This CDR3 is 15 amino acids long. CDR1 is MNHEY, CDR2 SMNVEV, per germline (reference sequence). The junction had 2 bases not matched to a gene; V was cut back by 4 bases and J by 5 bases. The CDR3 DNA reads TGTGCCAGCAGTTCGGGACTAGCGGGGGGGCACGAGCAGTACTTC. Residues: CASSSGLAGGHEQYF.

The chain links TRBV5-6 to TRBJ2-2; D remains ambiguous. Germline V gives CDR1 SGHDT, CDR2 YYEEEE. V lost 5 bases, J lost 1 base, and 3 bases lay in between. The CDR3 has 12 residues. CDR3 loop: CASRRNTGELFF. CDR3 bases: TGTGCCAGCAGACGGAACACCGGGGAGCTGTTTTTT.

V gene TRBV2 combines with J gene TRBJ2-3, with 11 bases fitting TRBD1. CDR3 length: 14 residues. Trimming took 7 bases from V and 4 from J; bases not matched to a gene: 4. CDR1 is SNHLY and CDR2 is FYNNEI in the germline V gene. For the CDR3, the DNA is TGTGCCAGCACGGGACAGGGGGAGGCAGATACGCAGTATTTT. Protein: CASTGQGEADTQYF.

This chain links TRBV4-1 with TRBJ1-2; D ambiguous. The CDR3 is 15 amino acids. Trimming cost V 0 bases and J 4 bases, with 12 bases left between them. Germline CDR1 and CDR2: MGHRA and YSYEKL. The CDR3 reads CASSQDPAGAYGYTF. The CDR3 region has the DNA TGCGCCAGCAGCCAAGATCCGGCAGGCGCCTATGGCTACACCTTC.

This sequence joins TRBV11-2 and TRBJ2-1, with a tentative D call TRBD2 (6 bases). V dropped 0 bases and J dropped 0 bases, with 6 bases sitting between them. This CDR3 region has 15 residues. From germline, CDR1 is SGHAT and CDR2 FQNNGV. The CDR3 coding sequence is TGTGCCAGCAGCTTAGAAGCGGGCTCCTACAATGAGCAGTTCTTC. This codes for CASSLEAGSYNEQFF.

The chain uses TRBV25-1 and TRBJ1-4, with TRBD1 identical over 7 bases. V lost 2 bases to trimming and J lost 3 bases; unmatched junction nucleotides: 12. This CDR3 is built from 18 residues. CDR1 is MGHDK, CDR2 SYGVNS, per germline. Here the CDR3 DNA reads TGTGCCAGCAGTGAAAGCATGGGACAGCGATACCCTAATGAAAAACTGTTTTTT. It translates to CASSESMGQRYPNEKLFF.

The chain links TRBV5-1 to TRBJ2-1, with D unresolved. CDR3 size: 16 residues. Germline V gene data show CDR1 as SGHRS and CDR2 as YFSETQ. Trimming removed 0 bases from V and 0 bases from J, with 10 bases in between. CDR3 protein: CASSLAGSSSYNEQFF. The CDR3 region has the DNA TGCGCCAGCAGCTTGGCCGGAAGTAGCTCCTACAATGAGCAGTTCTTC. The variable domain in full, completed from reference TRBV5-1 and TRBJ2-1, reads KAGVTQTPRYLIKTRGQQVTLSCSPISGHRSVSWYQQTPGQGLQFLFEYFSETQRNKGNFPGRFSGRQFSNSRSEMNVSTLELGDSALYLCASSLAGSSSYNEQFFGPGTRLTVL.

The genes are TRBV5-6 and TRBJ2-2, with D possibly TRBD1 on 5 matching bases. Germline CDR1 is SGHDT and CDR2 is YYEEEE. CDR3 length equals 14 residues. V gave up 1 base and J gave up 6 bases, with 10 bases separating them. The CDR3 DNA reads TGTGCCAGCAGCTTGAAGACAGCTTCCGGGGAGCTGTTTTTT. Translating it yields CASSLKTASGELFF.

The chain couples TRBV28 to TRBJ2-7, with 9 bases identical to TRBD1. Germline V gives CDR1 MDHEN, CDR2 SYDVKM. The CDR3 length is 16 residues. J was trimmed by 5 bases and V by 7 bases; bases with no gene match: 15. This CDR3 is CASTPSPGQGGHEQYF. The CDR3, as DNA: TGTGCCAGCACCCCTAGCCCGGGACAGGGCGGTCACGAGCAGTACTTC.